The clone carrying this T cell receptor (beta chain) showed up many times. No antigen is known for it. The data belong to a study of molecular identifiers for immune sequencing clone quantification. Overall study findings and caveats: Clones exceeding 20 RNA copies carried over 99% of effector molecules but under 1% of naive-cell molecules. Detecting spiked Jurkat TCR RNA from one cell among about a million naive cells was reportedly possible.

The CDR3 has 16 amino acids. Germline CDR1 is LGHNA and CDR2 is YSLEER. Between the trimmed V and J ends, which lost 0 bases and 5 bases, there was a span of 17 bases. TCRdb recomputed calls from the PCR reads with MiXCR, one row per CDR3 protein. The sample records over 600,000 distinct CDR3 sequences, 20% being singletons. The chain recombines TRBV4-3 with TRBJ2-7; D possibly corresponds to TRBD1 (7 bases). The TCR was taken from a human donor in good health. Some libraries in this study had Jurkat cell RNA spiked in. Sequencing input: naive CD8+ T cells from blood, with Jurkat cell RNA spiked in. Subset in this sample: FACS-sorted CD8+CD4-CCR7+CD45RA+ naive T cells. CDR3 in amino acids: CASSQDLAGGSNEQYF. The CDR3 DNA reads TGCGCCAGCAGCCAAGATCTCGCAGGGGGGTCCAACGAGCAGTACTTC.